This TCR beta chain was recorded in a study of blood T cell repertoires in COVID-19. Whole-study context: PBMCs, B-cell-depleted T cells, or T cells were the source of the cDNA or gDNA that made up the material.

Seattle patients were enrolled while actively infected and followed longitudinally. This table comes from immunoSEQ multiplex PCR, and its TCRdb copy is limited to in-frame clones, with some not included. The table includes about 320,000 clones, more than 70% detected once. V shed 6 bases and J 8 bases; nucleotides not matched to a gene: 4. The CDR3 spans 12 residues. Germline CDR1 reads SNHLY; CDR2 reads FYNNEI. This TCR derives from a woman aged 25-40 years with COVID-19, enrolled during active disease. The rearrangement links TRBV2 to TRBJ1-2, with 9 nucleotides matching TRBD1. The sequencing sample was made of peripheral blood. CDR3 sequence reads: CASSTGGRGYTF. Here the CDR3 DNA reads TGTGCCAGCAGCACAGGGGGCCGGGGCTACACCTTC.